The source of this TCR beta chain is a study of cytomegalovirus exposure and HLA in healthy donors. About the research overall: According to later analysis, the same platform produced the 120 or so validation and 666 first-cohort repertoires.

Libraries were prepared by immunoSEQ multiplex PCR; TCRdb keeps only in-frame clonotypes and omits some of them. The table has approximately 150,000 clones, roughly 91% seen once. Study findings and constraints: A later analysis found first-cohort TCR clusters tended to co-occur in the approximately 110 validation repertoires. Investigators reported approximately 150 TCR beta chains as tied to cytomegalovirus.

As concerns this clone: No antigen is known for it.

Trimming at V came to 5 bases and at J to 2 bases, leaving 4 bases not matched to a gene. The CDR3 loop spans 13 amino acids. Germline CDR1 is GTSNPN and CDR2 is SVGIG (reference sequence). The TCR originated in a woman aged 18-30 years in good health and CMV-seropositive. The chain uses TRBV30 and TRBJ2-5; 8 bases line up with TRBD1. Sample: PBMCs. Here the CDR3 DNA reads TGTGCCTGGGGCAGGGGGCTACAAGAGACCCAGTACTTC. It codes for CAWGRGLQETQYF.